The entry that follows covers one T cell receptor (beta chain) sequence. The data belong to a study of brain T cells in children with intractable seizures. The CDR3 is made up of 15 amino acids. V was shortened by 6 bases and J by 2 bases, with 16 bases between the two germline ends. The germline V gene has CDR1 SQVTM and CDR2 ANQGSEA. Using immunoSEQ multiplex PCR, the repertoire was profiled, and TCRdb retains in-frame clones only, with some absent. The repertoire holds about 80,000 clones, with around 91% as singletons. Only cases whose brain tissue showed the highest T cell transcript signatures were sequenced.

The chain uses TRBV29-1 and TRBJ2-2; no firm D call. The clonotype was recovered from a girl aged 2-10 years with Rasmussen encephalitis and intractable seizures. This material consisted of peripheral blood, taken at surgery. CDR3 loop: CSVMMGRSNTGELFF. The CDR3 coding sequence is TGCAGCGTCATGATGGGCAGGTCCAACACCGGGGAGCTGTTTTTT.